These 32 T cell receptor beta chains came from one sample sequenced in a study of siplizumab effects on memory and regulatory T cells. The data were produced by immunoSEQ multiplex PCR, yet TCRdb's version contains in-frame clones alone and is incomplete. The sample lists more than 85,000 clones, about 91% occurring once. Sequenced: Tregs sorted from blood. These receptors were obtained from a human donor in good health.

To note about this clone: Other DNA sequences of this sample code for an identical CDR3. V usage is TRBV18 and J usage is TRBJ2-5; no clear D. Germline lookup yields CDR1 KGHSH and CDR2 LQKENI. Trimming pared 3 bases from V and 5 bases from J, leaving 7 bases between. This CDR3 spans 12 amino acids. The CDR3, as DNA: TGTGCCAGCTCACCTGGGGTGGAGACCCAGTACTTC. It codes for CASSPGVETQYF. The full variable domain, with the rest looked up from reference TRBV18 and TRBJ2-5, is NAGVMQNPRHLVRRRGQEARLRCSPMKGHSHVYWYRQLPEEGLKFMVYLQKENIIDESGMPKERFSAEFPKEGPSILRIQQVVRGDSAAYFCASSPGVETQYFGPGTRLLVL.

V is TRBV7-6 and J is TRBJ1-5, with D unresolved. Germline V gene lookup returns CDR1 SGHVS and CDR2 FNYEAQ. The V end lost 1 base, the J end lost 6 bases, and 7 bases lay between the germline ends. The CDR3 runs to 13 residues. The CDR3 DNA sequence: TGTGCCAGCAGCTTAGGAGACATTCAGCCCCAGCATTTT. It specifies CASSLGDIQPQHF.

As DNA, the CDR3 is TGTGCCAGCAGCAGGAGCTCCTATAATTCACCCCTCCACTTT. Translating gives CASSRSSYNSPLHF. This chain joins TRBV6-5 and TRBJ1-6, with D unresolved. This CDR3 comprises 14 residues. V dropped 6 bases and J dropped 0 bases, with 6 bases sitting between them. In germline, CDR1 is MNHEY, CDR2 SVGAGI.

This sequence joins TRBV19 and TRBJ1-3; 7 nucleotides match TRBD1. V dropped 5 bases and J dropped 4; count of bases not matched to a gene: 8. Per the germline V gene, CDR1 is LNHDA and CDR2 is SQIVND (reference sequence). The CDR3 is 15 amino acids. CDR3 sequence reads: CASSFLDRKGNTIYF. In DNA form, the CDR3 reads TGTGCCAGTAGTTTCTTGGACAGGAAGGGAAACACCATATATTTT.

The V call is TRBV5-6, the J call TRBJ2-7; the D gene is possibly TRBD2 (5 bases). The germline V gene has CDR1 SGHDT and CDR2 YYEEEE. The CDR3 runs 13 residues. V was shortened by 3 bases and J by 6 bases, with 13 bases between the two germline ends. CDR3 protein: CASSSRGFFEQYF. As DNA, the CDR3 is TGTGCCAGCAGCTCACGGGGTTTTTTCGAGCAGTACTTC.

The rearrangement uses TRBV6-6 and TRBJ2-1; D is possibly TRBD2 (6 bases). The CDR3 has 11 amino acids. Looked up from germline, CDR1 is MNHNY and CDR2 is SVGAGI (reference sequence). Trimming shortened V by 4 bases and J by 10 bases, and 8 bases separated the two germline ends. The CDR3: CASSWREEQFF. DNA for the CDR3: TGTGCCAGCAGTTGGAGGGAGGAGCAGTTCTTC.

The rearrangement joins TRBV5-1 to TRBJ2-3; 10 nucleotides line up with TRBD2. The V and J ends lost 5 bases and 3 bases, in that order; junction bases with no gene match: 6. Germline CDR1 SGHRS, CDR2 YFSETQ. The CDR3 covers 15 residues. Here the CDR3 DNA reads TGCGCCAGCAGTTCGCTAGCGGGAGAAACAGATACGCAGTATTTT. Translating gives CASSSLAGETDTQYF.

V is TRBV7-8 and J is TRBJ2-7, with TRBD1 matching 7 bases. CDR3 length: 13 amino acids. Germline CDR1 and CDR2: SGHVS and FQNEAQ. J lost 2 bases, V lost 3 bases, and 1 base had no gene match. In nucleotides, the CDR3 is TGTGCCAGCAGCTTGGGGACAGCCTACGAGCAGTACTTC. Residues: CASSLGTAYEQYF.

This clone was counted a few times. The CDR3 coding sequence is TGTGCCATCAGTGAGTCTTTAACAGGCACAGATACGCAGTATTTT. It translates to CAISESLTGTDTQYF. The chain joins TRBV10-3 to TRBJ2-3; D unclear. Between the trimmed V and J ends, which lost 0 bases and 1 base, there was a span of 8 bases. CDR3 length: 15 amino acids. Germline V gene lookup returns CDR1 ENHRY and CDR2 SYGVKD.

This chain joins TRBV11-1 and TRBJ2-1, with 8 bases that match TRBD2. The CDR3 covers 15 residues. J was trimmed by 2 bases and V by 2 bases; bases with no gene match: 2. CDR1 is SGHAT and CDR2 is FQDESV in the germline V gene (reference sequence). The DNA for the CDR3 is TGTGCCAGCAGCTTACCTAGCGGGCCCTACAATGAGCAGTTCTTC. Residues: CASSLPSGPYNEQFF.

This clone was seen a single time. V and J are TRBV7-9 and TRBJ1-2; 8 bases line up with TRBD1. From germline, CDR1 is SEHNR and CDR2 FQNEAQ (reference sequence). The CDR3 runs 14 residues. J lost 8 bases, V lost 3 bases, and 8 bases had no gene match. Written as DNA, the CDR3 is TGTGCCAGCAGCTTCAGCGACAGGGGTTACGGCTACACCTTC. This sequence encodes CASSFSDRGYGYTF.

CDR3 sequence (DNA): TGTGCCAGCAGAACTCAGGGGGTAATAGCCAAAAACATTCAGTACTTC. Translation: CASRTQGVIAKNIQYF. The genes are TRBV28 and TRBJ2-4, with 7 bases that match TRBD1. J lost 0 bases, V lost 6 bases, and 8 bases had no gene match. CDR1 is MDHEN and CDR2 is SYDVKM in the germline V gene. The CDR3 consists of 16 residues.

The gene calls are TRBV2 and TRBJ2-1, with 9 bases lining up with TRBD2. This CDR3 region has 15 residues. The germline CDR1 and CDR2 sequences are SNHLY and FYNNEI. Trimming cost V 6 bases and J 7 bases; bases outside gene matches: 10. The CDR3 loop is CASRREGLRVNEQFF. CDR3 nucleotide sequence: TGTGCCAGCAGGCGGGAGGGCCTTAGGGTTAATGAGCAGTTCTTC.

The chain has TRBV2 and TRBJ2-1; D is possibly TRBD1 (5 bases). The CDR3 loop spans 17 amino acids. Germline CDR1 is SNHLY and CDR2 is FYNNEI. Trimming removed 4 bases at V and 2 bases at J, with 18 bases between. The CDR3 loop reads CASSVSTTGPPYNEQFF. DNA for the CDR3: TGTGCCAGCAGTGTCTCCACAACAGGTCCCCCCTACAATGAGCAGTTCTTC.

The CDR3 DNA reads as TGTGCCAGCAGTTCCTCTAGCGGGAGGGCCTTTTTAGGGGAGACCCAGTACTTC. This gives the protein CASSSSSGRAFLGETQYF. The rearrangement uses TRBV28 and TRBJ2-5, with 12 bases fitting TRBD2. Germline V gene lookup returns CDR1 MDHEN and CDR2 SYDVKM. CDR3 length: 18 amino acids. The V segment lost 4 bases and the J segment 5 bases; nucleotides outside the gene matches: 14.

This chain links TRBV5-1 with TRBJ2-1, with TRBD1 matching 10 bases. The V and J ends lost 6 bases and 3 bases, in that order; junction bases with no gene match: 3. CDR1 is SGHRS, CDR2 YFSETQ, per germline. The CDR3 has 14 amino acids. Written as DNA, the CDR3 is TGCGCCAGCAAAGGGGACAGGGGCTACAATGAGCAGTTCTTC. The encoded protein is CASKGDRGYNEQFF.

This clone was picked up one time. The chain recombines TRBV2 with TRBJ2-2; no clear D. CDR1 and CDR2 (germline): SNHLY, FYNNEI. Trimming took off 6 bases at V and 5 bases at J, with 16 bases between the two ends. CDR3 length: 15 residues. The CDR3 loop reads CASSRTQVNTGELFF. In DNA form, the CDR3 reads TGTGCCAGCAGCCGAACCCAGGTCAATACCGGGGAGCTGTTTTTT.

J is TRBJ2-1 and V is TRBV9; 16 nucleotides match TRBD2. Per germline, CDR1 SGDLS and CDR2 YYNGEE. The J segment lost 14 bases and the V segment lost 4 bases, leaving 3 bases of the junction unmatched. The CDR3 is made up of 13 amino acids. CDR3 DNA sequence: TGTGCCAGCAGCCCCGGGACTAGCGGGGGGGAGTTCTTC. This gives the protein CASSPGTSGGEFF.

The rearrangement links TRBV4-2 to TRBJ1-4; D perhaps matches TRBD1 (6 bases). The V end was cut by 2 bases, the J end by 10 bases, with 8 bases between. Germline V lookup: CDR1 LGHNA, CDR2 YNFKEQ. The CDR3 is 12 amino acids. The CDR3 nucleotides are TGTGCCAGCAGCCAACAGGACAGAAAACTGTTTTTT. Translating gives CASSQQDRKLFF.

This chain connects TRBV29-1 to TRBJ2-1, with TRBD1 as a possible D gene (5 bases). CDR3 size: 15 residues. V was clipped by 2 bases and J by 7 bases, with 18 bases between them. CDR1 and CDR2 from the germline V gene are SQVTM and ANQGSEA. The CDR3 sequence: CSVELRTRVGNEQFF. The CDR3 DNA reads as TGCAGCGTTGAACTCAGGACCAGGGTGGGGAATGAGCAGTTCTTC.

This chain joins TRBV5-1 and TRBJ2-2, with TRBD2 matching 8 bases. The CDR3 contains 16 residues. Germline-derived CDR1 and CDR2 are SGHRS and YFSETQ. J gave up 3 bases and V 4 bases, and 8 bases lay outside the gene matches. CDR3 DNA sequence: TGCGCCAGCAGCCCCGGGACTAGGGGGGACACCGGGGAGCTGTTTTTT. Its protein is CASSPGTRGDTGELFF.

This chain links TRBV19 with TRBJ1-2; D is uncertain. This CDR3 has 12 residues. Germline V CDR1 and CDR2: LNHDA, SQIVND (reference sequence). Trimming removed 1 base from V and 8 bases from J, with 8 bases in between. The CDR3 DNA reads TGTGCCAGTAGTATAGGAAGGTCGGGCTACACCTTC. Protein product: CASSIGRSGYTF. Full variable domain (remainder filled in from reference TRBV19 and TRBJ1-2): DGGITQSPKYLFRKEGQNVTLSCEQNLNHDAMYWYRQDPGQGLRLIYYSQIVNDFQKGDIAEGYSVSREKKESFPLTVTSAQKNPTAFYLCASSIGRSGYTFGSGTRLTVV.

The V gene is TRBV9, the J gene TRBJ2-1, with D possibly being TRBD2 (6 bases). Germline V lookup: CDR1 SGDLS, CDR2 YYNGEE. Trimming shortened V by 0 bases and J by 0 bases, and 13 bases separated the two germline ends. The CDR3 length is 17 residues. CDR3 nucleotide sequence: TGTGCCAGCAGCGTAGAGGTCGGCGGGAACTCCTACAATGAGCAGTTCTTC. As protein: CASSVEVGGNSYNEQFF.

This CDR3 is CASSLLGLAGETEQYF. DNA for the CDR3: TGCGCCAGCAGCTTGCTGGGACTAGCGGGAGAGACCGAGCAGTACTTC. The rearrangement uses TRBV5-1 and TRBJ2-7, with 14 bases fitting TRBD2. This CDR3 contains 16 residues. CDR1 is SGHRS, CDR2 YFSETQ, per germline. The V and J ends lost 1 base and 6 bases, in that order; junction bases with no gene match: 6.

This chain's CDR3 is CASNPLPGPRASYEQYF. CDR3 in DNA: TGTGCCAGCAACCCCCTTCCGGGACCCCGGGCCTCCTACGAGCAGTACTTC. V and J are TRBV5-5 and TRBJ2-7; the D gene could be TRBD1 or TRBD2 (5 bases each). The CDR3 is 17 residues long. V lost 6 bases, J lost 0 bases, and 22 bases lay in between. Germline V CDR1 and CDR2: SGHKS, YYEKEE (reference sequence).

The genes are TRBV5-1 and TRBJ1-1, with 8 bases aligning to TRBD1. V lost 3 bases to trimming and J lost 8 bases; unmatched junction nucleotides: 9. In germline, CDR1 is SGHRS, CDR2 YFSETQ. The CDR3 covers 14 residues. The CDR3 here is CASSSGQGGSEAFF. CDR3 coding DNA: TGCGCCAGCAGCTCAGGACAGGGAGGGAGCGAAGCTTTCTTT. The whole variable domain, remainder taken from reference TRBV5-1 and TRBJ1-1, is KAGVTQTPRYLIKTRGQQVTLSCSPISGHRSVSWYQQTPGQGLQFLFEYFSETQRNKGNFPGRFSGRQFSNSRSEMNVSTLELGDSALYLCASSSGQGGSEAFFGQGTRLTVV.

The gene calls are TRBV18 and TRBJ2-3; 9 positions agree with TRBD1. The germline V gene has CDR1 KGHSH and CDR2 LQKENI. This CDR3 comprises 15 residues. V shed 4 bases, J shed 7 bases, and the junction held 9 bases outside the gene matches. The CDR3 DNA is TGTGCCAGCTCACGAGGGACAGGGAATTTAAATACGCAGTATTTT. Its translation: CASSRGTGNLNTQYF.

The rearrangement links TRBV28 to TRBJ1-5, with D possibly matching TRBD1 (6 bases). Trimming stripped 8 bases from V and 1 base from J, with 15 bases between. CDR1 MDHEN and CDR2 SYDVKM come from the germline V gene. CDR3 length: 15 residues. This CDR3 reads CASLKQGVSNQPQHF. The CDR3 DNA is TGTGCCAGCCTCAAACAGGGTGTGAGCAATCAGCCCCAGCATTTT.

The chain has TRBV28 and TRBJ2-3; 7 bases fit TRBD2. CDR1 and CDR2 from the germline V gene are MDHEN and SYDVKM. V dropped 5 bases and J dropped 1; count of bases not matched to a gene: 9. The CDR3 has 16 amino acids. This CDR3 reads CASSRAGRGGTDTQYF. CDR3 nucleotide sequence: TGTGCCAGCAGTAGAGCGGGACGAGGGGGCACAGATACGCAGTATTTT.

The sample holds one count of this clone. This chain connects TRBV10-2 to TRBJ2-1, with a tentative D call TRBD2 (7 bases). CDR1 and CDR2 from the germline V gene are WSHSY and SAAADI. CDR3 length: 14 amino acids. Between the trimmed V and J ends, which lost 8 bases and 7 bases, there was a span of 18 bases. CDR3: CASLPRGRGNEQFF. CDR3 nucleotide sequence: TGCGCCAGCCTTCCGAGGGGGAGGGGTAATGAGCAGTTCTTC.

This clone was observed a few times. The rearrangement uses TRBV5-4 and TRBJ2-4; 9 bases match TRBD2. This CDR3 is 16 amino acids long. Germline V gene lookup returns CDR1 SGHNT and CDR2 YYREEE (reference sequence). V shed 1 base and J 4 bases; nucleotides not matched to a gene: 6. The CDR3 nucleotides read TGTGCCAGCAGCTTGACTAGCGGGCTGTGGAAAAACATTCAGTACTTC. Its translation: CASSLTSGLWKNIQYF.

The chain is built from TRBV2 and TRBJ1-4; D perhaps matches TRBD1 (5 bases). This CDR3 has 15 residues. CDR1 and CDR2 (germline): SNHLY, FYNNEI. Trimming removed 5 bases at V and 0 bases at J, with 10 bases between. The CDR3 spells CASSLGGTTNEKLFF. The CDR3 DNA reads TGTGCCAGCAGTTTGGGGGGGACAACTAATGAAAAACTGTTTTTT.